The 6 T cell receptor beta chains below all came from one sample that was sequenced in a study of blood T cells in healthy people across ages. A second PCR of about 7 to 12 cycles used a sample-barcoded 5' primer and a J-beta primer mix. TCRdb reprocessed the 5' RACE reads with MiXCR, giving one entry per CDR3 protein. Here the sample spans approximately 830,000 distinct CDR3 sequences, around 62% being singletons. The sample comprised blood. Receptors originate from a man between 25 and 39 years old in good health.

The rearrangement joins TRBV7-2 to TRBJ2-6; tentatively, D is TRBD1 (6 bases). The germline gives CDR1 SGHTA, CDR2 FQGNSA. The CDR3 is made up of 15 amino acids. V lost 6 bases and J lost 2, with 11 bases in between. The CDR3: CASRFTGPGANVLTF. DNA of the CDR3: TGTGCCAGCAGATTTACAGGGCCTGGGGCCAACGTCCTGACTTTC. Together with reference TRBV7-2 and TRBJ2-6, the CDR3 gives the full variable domain: GAGVSQSPSNKVTEKGKDVELRCDPISGHTALYWYRQSLGQGLEFLIYFQGNSAPDKSGLPSDRFSAERTGGSVSTLTIQRTQQEDSAVYLCASRFTGPGANVLTFGAGSRLTVL.

The chain employs TRBV5-1 and TRBJ2-5; the D is unclear. Looked up from germline, CDR1 is SGHRS and CDR2 is YFSETQ. The CDR3 sequence is 11 residues long. Trimming removed 6 bases from V and 4 bases from J, with 7 bases in between. In nucleotides, the CDR3 is TGCGCCAGCACGCCGGGAGAGACCCAGTACTTC. Residues: CASTPGETQYF.

This chain links TRBV9 with TRBJ2-4, with D maybe TRBD2 (5 bases). The tail of the sequence fits TRBJ2-5 better, so the J call may be wrong. The CDR3 totals 13 residues. The germline V gene has CDR1 SGDLS and CDR2 YYNGEE. The CDR3 DNA is TGTGCCAGCTCAGGCCTAGCATTAGAGACCCAGTACTTC. This codes for CASSGLALETQYF.

The genes are TRBV13 and TRBJ1-4; D is undetermined. Trimming pared 1 base from V and 5 bases from J, leaving 11 bases between. The CDR3 loop spans 15 amino acids. Germline CDR1 is PRHDT and CDR2 is FYEKMQ (reference sequence). CDR3 in amino acids: CASSLDARRNEKLFF. The CDR3 region has the DNA TGTGCCAGCAGCTTAGATGCCAGGAGAAATGAAAAACTGTTTTTT.

Concerning this clonotype itself: The junction does not match germline at one end; this may be a read error. The rearrangement joins TRBV28 to TRBJ2-3; D is perhaps TRBD1 (7 bases). The CDR3 is 16 amino acids. Germline-derived CDR1 and CDR2 are MDHEN and SYDVKM. The CDR3 sequence: CASSIVTGRSTDAQYF. The CDR3 nucleotides read TGTGCCAGCAGCATAGTGACAGGGAGGAGCACAGATGCGCAGTATTTT.

The chain combines TRBV21-1 with TRBJ2-1; the D call TRBD2 from the table was never checked on the DNA. TRBV21-1 is a listed pseudogene. This CDR3 contains 17 residues. The CDR3 spells CASSTRQGLGSYNEQFF. The CDR3 nucleotides are TGTGCCAGCAGCACCCGACAGGGACTAGGTTCCTACAATGAGCAGTTCTTC.